This is a list of T cell receptor beta chains from one sample in a study of post-analysis software for immune sequencing data. Via MiXCR, TCRdb re-called the PCR reads, giving one row per CDR3 protein. The sample consists of some 700,000 distinct CDR3 sequences, 59% of them appearing once. Source material: blood. Receptor source: a girl aged 2 to 9 with multiple sclerosis. Both conserved end residues are part of each CDR3. D genes are given only for firm matches. Some rows mark clone size as missing; the rest say once, few, many or name a class of expanded clone.

V	D	J	size	DNA	CDR3
TRBV20-1	-	TRBJ2-1	-	TGCAGTGCGGCCTGGGGGTTCTACAATGAGCAGTTCTTC	CSAAWGFYNEQFF
TRBV14	-	TRBJ2-7	-	TGTGCCAGCAGCCAAGATCTGAACAGGGCCCGCTACGAGCAGTACTTC	CASSQDLNRARYEQYF
TRBV5-1	TRBD1	TRBJ2-1	-	TGCGCCAGCAGCTTGGGACAGGGGCAGGATGAGCAGTTCTTC	CASSLGQGQDEQFF
TRBV20-1	TRBD2	TRBJ2-3	-	TGCAGTGCTAATAGCGGGGGGGACACAGATACGCAGTATTTT	CSANSGGDTDTQYF
TRBV20-1	-	TRBJ1-1	-	TGCAGTGCTAGAGAACGCCCTGAAGCTTTCTTT	CSARERPEAFF
TRBV10-1	-	TRBJ2-1	few	TGCGCCAGTGGAACCAGGACAGCCTCCTACAATGAGCAGTTCTTC	CASGTRTASYNEQFF
TRBV6-4	-	TRBJ2-3	few	TGTGCCAGCAGTGTAACGGGGGGCCTAAGGGATACGCAGTATTTT	CASSVTGGLRDTQYF
TRBV7-9	-	TRBJ2-1	-	TGTGCCAGCAGCTTAGGGTGGGCCGATGAGCAGTTCTTC	CASSLGWADEQFF
TRBV20-1	-	TRBJ2-1	-	TGCAGTGCTAGAGGTGTTCGTGACTACAATGAGCAGTTCTTC	CSARGVRDYNEQFF
TRBV4-2	TRBD2	TRBJ2-3	-	TGTGCCAGCAGCCAAATCTTCGGGGGGCTAGCGGGAGTTTCAGATACGCAGTATTTT	CASSQIFGGLAGVSDTQYF
TRBV6-2/TRBV6-3	-	TRBJ2-5	-	TGTGCCAGCAGTTACGGCAGGGAAGAGACCCAGTACTTC	CASSYGREETQYF
TRBV20-1	TRBD1	TRBJ2-7	-	TGCAGTGCCGGACAGGGGAGTAAGTACGAGCAGTACTTC	CSAGQGSKYEQYF
TRBV19	TRBD2	TRBJ2-1	-	TGTGCCAGTAAAGCGGGGGGAACGGTTGAGCAGTTCTTC	CASKAGGTVEQFF
TRBV4-3	-	TRBJ1-2	-	TGCGCCAGCAGCCAAGATCGGTCGGGGGATGGCTACACCTTC	CASSQDRSGDGYTF
TRBV6-2/TRBV6-3	TRBD2	TRBJ2-1	-	TGTGCCAGCAACGGGGGGAGCGCTTGGAATGAGCAGTTCTTC	CASNGGSAWNEQFF
TRBV6-6	-	TRBJ2-4	-	TGTGCCAGCAGCTCTACCGGTGGGAAGCAGTACTTC	CASSSTGGKQYF
TRBV4-1	-	TRBJ1-5	-	TGCGCCAGCAGCCAAACCGCCGGGAGCGGCAATCAGCCCCAGCATTTT	CASSQTAGSGNQPQHF
TRBV6-2/TRBV6-3	-	TRBJ2-7	-	TGTGCCAGCAGCATGGGTCCCTCCTACGAGCAGTACTTC	CASSMGPSYEQYF
TRBV29-1	-	TRBJ2-2	-	TGCAGCGTTGTAAGAACACCTACGGGGGAGCTGTTTTTT	CSVVRTPTGELFF
TRBV20-1	TRBD2	TRBJ2-7	-	TGCAGTGCTAGCTCAACTCCACGGGGACTAGCGTCGAGCGAGCAGTACTTC	CSASSTPRGLASSEQYF
TRBV4-1	-	TRBJ2-1	-	TGCGCCAGCAGCCAAGGGGGACGGGGAGAGTCCTACAATGAGCAGTTCTTC	CASSQGGRGESYNEQFF
TRBV25-1	-	TRBJ1-3	-	TGTGCCAGCGGAGCTAGCTCTGGAAACACCATATATTTT	CASGASSGNTIYF
TRBV4-1	-	TRBJ2-4	-	TGCGCCAGCAGCCAGCCCAGGCGGGGCGCCAAAAACATTCAGTACTTC	CASSQPRRGAKNIQYF
TRBV29-1	-	TRBJ2-2	-	TGCAGCGTTGTGGAACAGATGAACACCGGGGAGCTGTTTTTT	CSVVEQMNTGELFF
TRBV20-1	TRBD2	TRBJ2-3	-	TGCAGTGCTAGAGGATGGGAGGGAGGTCAGAACACAGATACGCAGTATTTT	CSARGWEGGQNTDTQYF
TRBV24-1	-	TRBJ1-2	-	TGTGCCACCTCTACCCCAGGCCGGAAGGGCTACACCTTC	CATSTPGRKGYTF
TRBV6-4	TRBD1	TRBJ1-2	-	TGTGCCAGCAGTGACTCCGGACAGGGGTTCCATGGCTACACCTTC	CASSDSGQGFHGYTF
TRBV5-1	-	TRBJ2-4	-	TGCGCCAGCAGGGGGGAGAACGTAGCCAAAAACATTCAGTACTTC	CASRGENVAKNIQYF
TRBV5-1	-	TRBJ2-3	few	TGTGCCAGCAGCTTGGCAGGCCCTAGCACAGATACGCAGTATTTT	CASSLAGPSTDTQYF
TRBV5-1	-	TRBJ2-3	-	TGCGCCAGCAGCTTGGGGAATAGACCTAGCACAGATACGCAGTATTTT	CASSLGNRPSTDTQYF
TRBV10-3	TRBD2	TRBJ2-3	-	TGTGCCATCAGTGAGCTAGCGGGGCCTGGGGGTACGCAGTATTTT	CAISELAGPGGTQYF
TRBV5-1	TRBD2	TRBJ2-7	-	TGCGCCAGCAGCTTACACATCCCTAGCGGGAGGGCCTACGAGCAGTACTTC	CASSLHIPSGRAYEQYF
TRBV9	TRBD2	TRBJ2-5	-	TGTGCCAGCAGCGTAGGTCTAGCGGGGACGCAGACCCAGTACTTC	CASSVGLAGTQTQYF
TRBV11-2	TRBD2	TRBJ2-5	-	TGTGCCAGCAGCCTAAGGGCCGGACTAGCGGGGAGATCCCAGTACTTC	CASSLRAGLAGRSQYF
TRBV20-1	TRBD2	TRBJ2-3	-	TGCAGTGCTAGACCCGTAGCGGGCGGCACAGATACGCAGTATTTT	CSARPVAGGTDTQYF
TRBV4-3	-	TRBJ2-4	-	TGCGCCAGCAGCCAAGAACGGGGGAACATTCAGTACTTC	CASSQERGNIQYF
TRBV6-5	-	TRBJ1-6	-	TGTGCCAGCAGTTACTCAGACCCACCAAGCTCCTATAATTCACCCCTCCACTTT	CASSYSDPPSSYNSPLHF
TRBV12-5	-	TRBJ2-1	-	TGTGCTAGTGGTTTGAATGAGCAGTTCTTC	CASGLNEQFF
TRBV5-8	-	TRBJ2-5	-	TGTGCCAGCAACTCGGTCGTGGGGATACAGGAGACCCAGTACTTC	CASNSVVGIQETQYF
TRBV20-1	-	TRBJ2-1	few	TGCAGTGCTAGCCGATCGGAGAGGTCCTACAATGAGCAGTTCTTC	CSASRSERSYNEQFF
TRBV29-1	-	TRBJ2-1	few	TGCAGCGTAGACCCAGGGGTTCTGTACAATGAGCAGTTCTTC	CSVDPGVLYNEQFF
TRBV4-1	-	TRBJ1-5	few	TGCGCCAGCAGCCAAGAGAGGGCCTCGGGGTTCAATCAGCCCCAGCATTTT	CASSQERASGFNQPQHF
TRBV12-3/TRBV12-4	TRBD2	TRBJ2-1	-	TGTGCCAGCAGTTTAGATCTAGCGGGGGATAGGGAGCAGTTCTTC	CASSLDLAGDREQFF
TRBV4-1	-	TRBJ2-4	-	TGCGCCAGCAGCCAAGTAAAGGTCTCGGCCAAAAACATTCAGTACTTC	CASSQVKVSAKNIQYF
TRBV28	-	TRBJ2-1	-	TGTGCCAGCAGCGGGACCTACAATAAGCAGTTCTTC	CASSGTYNKQFF
TRBV6-5	-	TRBJ1-2	-	TGTGCCAGCAGACCATACAGCGGATTCTTCTATGGCTACACCTTC	CASRPYSGFFYGYTF
TRBV6-6	-	TRBJ1-1	-	TGTGCCGGCTCAGACTCGACGAACACTGAAGCTTTCTTT	CAGSDSTNTEAFF
TRBV29-1	TRBD1	TRBJ2-1	-	TGCAGCGTCGACGACAGGGGGATAAATGAGCAGTTCTTC	CSVDDRGINEQFF
TRBV27	-	TRBJ2-1	few	TGTGCCAGCAGTTTATCGCACCGATACAATGAGCAGTTCTTC	CASSLSHRYNEQFF